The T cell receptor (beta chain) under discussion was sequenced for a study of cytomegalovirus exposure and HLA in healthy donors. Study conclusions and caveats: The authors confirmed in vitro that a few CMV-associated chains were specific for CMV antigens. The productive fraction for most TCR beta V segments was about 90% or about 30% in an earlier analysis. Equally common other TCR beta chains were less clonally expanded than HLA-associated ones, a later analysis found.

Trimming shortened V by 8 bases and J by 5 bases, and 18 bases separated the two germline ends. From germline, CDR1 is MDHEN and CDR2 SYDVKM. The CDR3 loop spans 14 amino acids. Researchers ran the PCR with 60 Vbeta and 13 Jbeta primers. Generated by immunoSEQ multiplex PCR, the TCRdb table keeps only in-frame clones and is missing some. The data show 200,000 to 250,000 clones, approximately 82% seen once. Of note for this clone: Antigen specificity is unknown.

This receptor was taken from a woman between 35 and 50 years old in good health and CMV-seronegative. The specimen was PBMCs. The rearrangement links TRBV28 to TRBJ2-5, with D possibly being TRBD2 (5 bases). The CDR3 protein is CASGPPGEWETQYF. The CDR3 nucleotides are TGTGCCAGCGGACCTCCCGGGGAGTGGGAGACCCAGTACTTC.